This T cell receptor beta chain was obtained from a study of blood T cell repertoires in COVID-19. Study summary: Sites across the United States, Italy and Spain contributed samples from acute and convalescent COVID-19.

There are 11 residues in the CDR3. Deletions cut 1 base from V and 5 bases from J, with 3 bases between. Germline V CDR1 and CDR2: GTSNPN, SVGIG (reference sequence). Original methodology: How many nucleated cells were present was estimated from reference gene primer amplification. TCRdb keeps only in-frame clones here, not all; method: immunoSEQ multiplex PCR. That table supplies the V and J calls and clone size; D and trimming were determined from the DNA. The sample carries about 190,000 clones, around 79% recorded once. The TCR comes from a woman between 45 and 65 years old with acute or convalescent COVID-19. The sample comprised peripheral blood. This chain joins TRBV30 and TRBJ2-1, with D unresolved. CDR3 sequence (DNA): TGTGCCTGGAGTGCCGACAATGAGCAGTTCTTC. Protein: CAWSADNEQFF.